The 3 T cell receptor beta chains reported below all come from one sample, sequenced in a study of OX40 agonist ivuxolimab in advanced cancers. The table came from immunoSEQ multiplex PCR; TCRdb's copy has only in-frame clones and leaves some out. The table has tens of thousands of clones, over 90% seen once. Specimen: CD4+ or CD8+ T cells sorted from blood, collected in a trial of the OX40 agonist ivuxolimab. The source is an adult with an advanced solid tumor such as melanoma, head and neck, liver or kidney cancer.

J is TRBJ2-1 and V is TRBV7-3; D not resolved. Trimming removed 1 base at V and 4 bases at J, with 8 bases between. CDR3 length equals 14 residues. Germline V gene lookup returns CDR1 SGHTA and CDR2 FQGTGA. The CDR3 protein is CASSLNPSYNEQFF. CDR3 DNA sequence: TGTGCCAGCAGCTTAAATCCCAGTTACAATGAGCAGTTCTTC. Looking up the rest from reference TRBV7-3 and TRBJ2-1 gives the full variable domain: GAGVSQTPSNKVTEKGKYVELRCDPISGHTALYWYRQSLGQGPEFLIYFQGTGAADDSGLPNDRFFAVRPEGSVSTLKIQRTERGDSAVYLCASSLNPSYNEQFFGPGTRLTVL.

The chain employs TRBV7-2 and TRBJ1-2, with D maybe TRBD1 (5 bases). CDR1 SGHTA and CDR2 FQGNSA come from the germline V gene. Between the trimmed V and J ends, which lost 6 bases and 3 bases, there was a span of 8 bases. The CDR3 has 12 residues. Here the CDR3 DNA reads TGTGCCAGCAGGGGGGATTACTATGGCTACACCTTC. Residues: CASRGDYYGYTF.

The V call is TRBV27, the J call TRBJ1-5; TRBD1 aligns across 7 bases. Germline V gives CDR1 MNHEY, CDR2 SMNVEV (reference sequence). V lost 6 bases to trimming and J lost 2 bases; unmatched junction nucleotides: 1. The length of the CDR3 is 13 residues. The CDR3 spells CASSTGGNQPQHF. CDR3 nucleotide sequence: TGTGCCAGCAGCACAGGGGGCAATCAGCCCCAGCATTTT.